The rows below give T cell receptor beta chains drawn from one sample of a study of T cell responses to AZD1222 COVID-19 vaccine. Clones were read by immunoSEQ multiplex PCR, and TCRdb kept only the in-frame ones, dropping some. The sample lists approximately 150,000 clones, less than 95% occurring once. The sample consisted of peripheral blood, taken 28 days after the second AZD1222 dose. The source of these receptors is an adult who received the AZD1222 COVID-19 vaccine. The CDR3 runs from the conserved cysteine through the conserved F or W. D genes are given only for firm matches. Size values are once, few and many counts, or a class for expanded clones, and some rows have none.

length: 15
size: once
V: TRBV27
J: TRBJ2-7
D: TRBD2
DNA: TGTGCCAGCGGGTTATACACTAGCGGGACCTACGAGCAGTACTTC
CDR3: CASGLYTSGTYEQYF

length: 17
size: -
V: TRBV18
J: TRBJ1-3
D: TRBD1
DNA: TGTGCCAGCTCACCGACCGGGACAGGGGGTTCTGGAAACACCATATATTTT
CDR3: CASSPTGTGGSGNTIYF

length: 13
size: -
V: TRBV3-1/TRBV3-2
J: TRBJ2-5
D: -
DNA: TGTGCCAGCAGCCAAGGGGGGATTGAGACCCAGTACTTC
CDR3: CASSQGGIETQYF

length: 15
size: -
V: TRBV7-3
J: TRBJ1-5
D: -
DNA: TGTGCCAGCAGCTCCGAGGGACGTAGCAATCAGCCCCAGCATTTT
CDR3: CASSSEGRSNQPQHF

length: 16
size: -
V: TRBV19
J: TRBJ2-2
D: -
DNA: TGTGCCAGTAGTCCGAGGAGCGGGCAGCTTCTGGGGGAGCTGTTTTTT
CDR3: CASSPRSGQLLGELFF

length: 15
size: -
V: TRBV5-6
J: TRBJ1-2
D: -
DNA: TGTGCCAGCAGCTTGGAGGGGGTCCTCTCCTATGGCTACACCTTC
CDR3: CASSLEGVLSYGYTF

length: 14
size: -
V: TRBV5-4
J: TRBJ2-5
D: -
DNA: TGTGCCAGCACCCCGGGGGCCCTCAAAGAGACCCAGTACTTC
CDR3: CASTPGALKETQYF

length: 16
size: -
V: TRBV4-1
J: TRBJ2-4
D: -
DNA: TGCGCCAGCAGCCGGAGAGGAGAGGGCGAGGAGTACATTCAGTACTTC
CDR3: CASSRRGEGEEYIQYF

length: 16
size: -
V: TRBV7-2
J: TRBJ1-2
D: -
DNA: TGTGCCAGCAGCTCTATTGCTATGGGGGGCGTTAGGGGCTACACCTTC
CDR3: CASSSIAMGGVRGYTF

length: 14
size: -
V: TRBV11-2
J: TRBJ1-1
D: -
DNA: TGTGCCAGCAGTGATAGGACTGGGGTCACTGAAGCTTTCTTT
CDR3: CASSDRTGVTEAFF

length: 16
size: -
V: TRBV28
J: TRBJ1-1
D: TRBD1
DNA: TGTGCCAGCAGTTTTTCTCCTCGACAGGGGGCCACTGAAGCTTTCTTT
CDR3: CASSFSPRQGATEAFF

length: 14
size: few
V: TRBV28
J: TRBJ2-7
D: TRBD1
DNA: TGTGCCAGCAGTAAACCGGGACAGAGAAAGGAGCAGTACTTC
CDR3: CASSKPGQRKEQYF

length: 13
size: -
V: TRBV18
J: TRBJ1-1
D: -
DNA: TGTGCCAGCTCACCAGCCGGGGACACTGAAGCTTTCTTT
CDR3: CASSPAGDTEAFF

length: 13
size: -
V: TRBV5-4
J: TRBJ1-2
D: -
DNA: TGTGCCAGCAGCTTGGATACATATTATGGCTACACCTTC
CDR3: CASSLDTYYGYTF

length: 14
size: -
V: TRBV30
J: TRBJ2-7
D: -
DNA: TGTGCCTGGAGCCCTCCAGGGCTAGTTTACGAGCAGTACTTC
CDR3: CAWSPPGLVYEQYF

length: 17
size: once
V: TRBV5-8
J: TRBJ1-5
D: -
DNA: TGTGCCAGCAGCTTGGTGGCTGTGAGGGCCCAAGATCAGCCCCAGCATTTT
CDR3: CASSLVAVRAQDQPQHF

length: 17
size: -
V: TRBV7-8
J: TRBJ1-2
D: TRBD1
DNA: TGTGCCAGCAGCTTCACAGGGGGCGGAGGGGTTAGCTATGGCTACACCTTC
CDR3: CASSFTGGGGVSYGYTF

length: 14
size: -
V: TRBV18
J: TRBJ1-1
D: -
DNA: TGTGCCAGCTCACCCATCCCAGGACTCGGCGGAGCTTTCTTT
CDR3: CASSPIPGLGGAFF

length: 13
size: -
V: TRBV6-2/TRBV6-3
J: TRBJ1-1
D: -
DNA: TGTGCCAGCAGTTACCGTTCCCACACTGAAGCTTTCTTT
CDR3: CASSYRSHTEAFF

length: 16
size: -
V: TRBV28
J: TRBJ1-4
D: TRBD1
DNA: TGTGCCAGCAGTAACGCCGGGACAGTAGCTAATGAAAAACTGTTTTTT
CDR3: CASSNAGTVANEKLFF

length: 10
size: -
V: TRBV4-2
J: TRBJ2-1
D: -
DNA: TGTGCCAACCTCCCTAATGAGCAGTTCTTC
CDR3: CANLPNEQFF

length: 14
size: once
V: TRBV6-1
J: TRBJ2-7
D: -
DNA: TGTGCCAGCAGTGAGGGACCCCTAGGCTACGAGCAGTACTTC
CDR3: CASSEGPLGYEQYF

length: 14
size: once
V: TRBV11-2
J: TRBJ2-5
D: -
DNA: TGTGCCAGCAGCTTAGTAGGGCCACAAGAGACCCAGTACTTC
CDR3: CASSLVGPQETQYF

length: 15
size: -
V: TRBV6-5
J: TRBJ1-2
D: -
DNA: TGTGCCAGCAGTTTTTGGGCAGGGGAGTCCTATGGCTACACCTTC
CDR3: CASSFWAGESYGYTF

length: 18
size: -
V: TRBV28
J: TRBJ2-3
D: TRBD2
DNA: TGTGCCAGCAGCCTGGGGAGCAGAGCGGGAGGGGCTGCAGATACGCAGTATTTT
CDR3: CASSLGSRAGGAADTQYF

length: 11
size: once
V: TRBV20-1
J: TRBJ2-7
D: -
DNA: TGCAGTGCTAGAGATAACCACGAGCAGTACTTC
CDR3: CSARDNHEQYF

length: 13
size: few
V: TRBV19
J: TRBJ1-1
D: -
DNA: TGTGCCAGTGGGCCCGGACAGTCCGTAGGAGGGATCTTT
CDR3: CASGPGQSVGGIF

length: 16
size: -
V: TRBV5-1
J: TRBJ1-6
D: TRBD1
DNA: TGCGCCAGCAGCTTGGCCGCCGGGACAGATAATTCACCCCTCCACTTT
CDR3: CASSLAAGTDNSPLHF

length: 16
size: -
V: TRBV4-2
J: TRBJ1-2
D: -
DNA: TGTGCCAGCAGCCAAGATGGGCGCGGGGGTATCTATGGCTACACCTTC
CDR3: CASSQDGRGGIYGYTF

length: 9
size: -
V: TRBV25-1
J: TRBJ1-5
D: -
DNA: TGTGTCGAGGATCAGCCCCAGCATTTT
CDR3: CVEDQPQHF

length: 15
size: -
V: TRBV6-5
J: TRBJ1-4
D: -
DNA: TGTGCCAGCAGGATGGACAGTTCAACTAATGAAAAACTGTTTTTT
CDR3: CASRMDSSTNEKLFF

length: 17
size: -
V: TRBV11-2
J: TRBJ1-2
D: TRBD1
DNA: TGTGCCAGCAGCCGTATCTCCGGGACAGGGACTAACTATGGCTACACCTTC
CDR3: CASSRISGTGTNYGYTF

length: 13
size: -
V: TRBV6-2/TRBV6-3
J: TRBJ2-7
D: TRBD1
DNA: TGTGCCAGCAGTTACTCCCGGACAGGCGAGCAGTACTTC
CDR3: CASSYSRTGEQYF

length: 15
size: -
V: TRBV9
J: TRBJ2-3
D: -
DNA: TGTGCCAGCAGCGTAGAGGCTCATACCACAGATACGCAGTATTTT
CDR3: CASSVEAHTTDTQYF

length: 16
size: -
V: TRBV10-3
J: TRBJ1-5
D: -
DNA: TGTGCCATCAGTGAGTACGCGACAGGCCCTAATCAGCCCCAGCATTTT
CDR3: CAISEYATGPNQPQHF

length: 12
size: few
V: TRBV30
J: TRBJ1-4
D: -
DNA: TGTGCCTGGAGCCAGGTTAATGAAAAACTGTTTTTT
CDR3: CAWSQVNEKLFF

length: 18
size: once
V: TRBV9
J: TRBJ2-1
D: TRBD2
DNA: TGTGCCAGCAGCGTAGTTGGTGGGGGACTAGCGGGGTTCCATGAGCAGTTCTTC
CDR3: CASSVVGGGLAGFHEQFF

length: 15
size: few
V: TRBV5-4
J: TRBJ2-5
D: TRBD1
DNA: TGTGCCAGCAGCGTGGGGACAGGGGGCATCGAGACCCAGTACTTC
CDR3: CASSVGTGGIETQYF

length: 13
size: -
V: TRBV3-1/TRBV3-2
J: TRBJ2-2
D: -
DNA: TGTGCCAGCAGCCAAGATTGGGGGGGGGAGCTGTTTTTT
CDR3: CASSQDWGGELFF

length: 14
size: few
V: TRBV7-9
J: TRBJ2-7
D: TRBD1
DNA: TGTGCCAGCAGCTCAGGGACAGAGAGCTACGAGCAGTACTTC
CDR3: CASSSGTESYEQYF

length: 14
size: -
V: TRBV3-1/TRBV3-2
J: TRBJ1-2
D: -
DNA: TGTGCCAGCAGCCAAGGCCCGAGGTCCTATGGCTACACCTTC
CDR3: CASSQGPRSYGYTF

length: 15
size: -
V: TRBV10-3
J: TRBJ2-3
D: -
DNA: TGTGCCATCGGAAAACGGGAGTCGGGCACAGATACGCAGTATTTT
CDR3: CAIGKRESGTDTQYF

length: 17
size: -
V: TRBV29-1
J: TRBJ2-5
D: TRBD2
DNA: TGCAGCGGCGCGGGACTAGCGGGAGGGGGCACCCAAGAGACCCAGTACTTC
CDR3: CSGAGLAGGGTQETQYF

length: 14
size: -
V: TRBV28
J: TRBJ1-3
D: TRBD1
DNA: TGTGCCAGCAGTCCCTCGGACAGGCGGTACACCATATATTTT
CDR3: CASSPSDRRYTIYF

length: 16
size: -
V: TRBV28
J: TRBJ2-3
D: TRBD2
DNA: TGTGCCAGCAGCCCTAGGGGGTTAGCGGGATTGTATACGCAGTATTTT
CDR3: CASSPRGLAGLYTQYF